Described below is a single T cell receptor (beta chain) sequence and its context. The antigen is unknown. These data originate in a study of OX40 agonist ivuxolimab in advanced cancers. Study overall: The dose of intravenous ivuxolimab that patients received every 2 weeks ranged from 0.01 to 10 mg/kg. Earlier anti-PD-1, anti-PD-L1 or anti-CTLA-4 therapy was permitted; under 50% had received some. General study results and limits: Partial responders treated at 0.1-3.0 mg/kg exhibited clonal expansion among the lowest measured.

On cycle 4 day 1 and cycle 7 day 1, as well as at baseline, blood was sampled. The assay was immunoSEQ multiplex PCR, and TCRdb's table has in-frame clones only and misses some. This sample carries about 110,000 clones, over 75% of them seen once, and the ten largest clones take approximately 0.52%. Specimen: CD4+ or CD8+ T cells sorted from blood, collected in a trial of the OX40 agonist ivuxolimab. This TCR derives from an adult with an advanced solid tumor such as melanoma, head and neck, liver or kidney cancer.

The CDR3 loop is CASSQEGLNTEAFF. CDR3 nucleotide sequence: TGCGCCAGCAGCCAAGAAGGACTGAACACTGAAGCTTTCTTT. The rearrangement joins TRBV4-1 to TRBJ1-1; D not certain. V lost 0 bases and J lost 0, with 5 bases in between. The germline gives CDR1 MGHRA, CDR2 YSYEKL. This CDR3 is 14 amino acids long.